This T cell receptor beta chain was recorded in a study of human T cells and chemical hapten exposure (dated by TCRdb to the early 2020s). Turning to the overall study: Libraries were pooled for sequencing, and variation in per-sample TCR yields was attributed mainly to small differences in library volumes within the pool. This study followed changes in the peripheral blood TCR repertoire in vivo during primary and secondary sensitization of alopecia patients to the hapten diphenylcyclopropenone (DPC). For every blood RNA sample, sequencing covered both the TCR alpha and TCR beta chains.

Library preparation used RACE. The sequencer listed for this sample is NextSeq 500. During library preparation, unique molecular identifiers were attached to individual cDNA molecules so that TCRs could be counted in a quantitative, reproducible way. Regarding the original processing steps: Samples had a median of approximately 93,000 TCRs, with a range from roughly 23,224 to 700,000. V, J and CDR3 annotation of the TCR reads was performed with the Decombinator software suite. Every sample was subsampled to the same number of TCRs (28,000) for the PS versus PT1 abundance plots. TCRs were defined as expanded if absent before sensitization and observed at least eight times at the 2-week time point. The public reads were reprocessed in TCRdb via fastp at Q25 and MiXCR, keeping in-frame beta chains. Here each entry gathers all rows of one CDR3 protein and keeps the most common genes and DNA. TCRdb, rather than the study authors, made the V and J calls. For this sample there are approximately 33,000 distinct CDR3 sequences; around 7.4% appear just once. The ten biggest clones cover 9% to 10% of the sample.

CDR1 is given as GTSNPN and CDR2 as SVGIG, both from the germline V gene (reference sequence). A distance of 11 bases separates the germline ends of V and J, which lose 2 bases and 2 bases respectively. Inclusive of the bounding cysteine and phenylalanine, the CDR3 is 14 residues long. Only the CDR3 portion is preserved as DNA: 42 bases, with reading frame beginning at the first base. This clonotype was counted a few times. No cognate antigen has been identified for it. The sample holds no much larger clone one base away, and base qualities are not on file. The time point label on this specimen signifies: healthy volunteer bleed at 2 weeks. Total RNA was extracted from unfractionated whole blood collected in Tempus Blood RNA tubes. Roughly 5 healthy volunteers served as TCR sequencing controls and were bled at day 0, 2 weeks and 6 weeks. Findings and caveats that apply to the study as a whole: DPC sensitization did not change the number of TCRs with a frequency above 1 in 1000, and there was no evidence of changes in global repertoire structure. Repeated subsampling changed both the strength of the expansion versus patch-test correlation and the threshold at which the correlation became significant.

This sequence originates from a human donor in good health. Some clones in this sample may be carry-over from other donors' samples. Sequenced sample: whole blood. The rearrangement joined TRBV30 to TRBJ2-3; TRBD1 is a possible D gene, resting on 5 matching bases. The sequenced DNA: TGTGCCTGGAGTCCCCTGACAGCCACAGATACGCAGTATTTT. This is translated as CAWSPLTATDTQYF. Joined to the reference TRBV30 and TRBJ2-3 proteins, this CDR3 gives the full variable domain: SQTIHQWPATLVQPVGSPLSLECTVEGTSNPNLYWYRQAAGRGLQLLFYSVGIGQISSEVPQNLSASRPQDRQFILSSKKLLLSDSGFYLCAWSPLTATDTQYFGPGTRLTVL.